Listed below are T cell receptor beta chains from one sample, sequenced in a study of PD-1 blockade in mismatch repair-deficient tumors. Sequenced by immunoSEQ multiplex PCR; TCRdb stores in-frame clones only, minus some. The data contain 76,000 or so clones, roughly 80% of them singletons. The sample was peripheral blood, taken 44 weeks after starting pembrolizumab. The receptors were gathered from an adult with mismatch repair-deficient cancer. The CDR3 runs from the conserved cysteine through the conserved F or W. A D gene is named only where the DNA matches it firmly. Clone size is shown for a subset of rows, as once, few, many or a class of expanded clone.

D: TRBD2
J: TRBJ2-2
size: -
V: TRBV5-5
CDR3: CASSRLAGGETGELFF
DNA: TGTGCCAGCAGCCGACTAGCGGGAGGGGAAACCGGGGAGCTGTTTTTT

D: -
J: TRBJ2-2
size: -
V: TRBV5-1
CDR3: CASKGDTQNTGELFF
DNA: TGCGCCAGCAAGGGGGACACCCAGAACACCGGGGAGCTGTTTTTT

D: -
J: TRBJ1-5
size: -
V: TRBV7-7
CDR3: CASSPGGSQPQHF
DNA: TGTGCTAGCAGCCCCGGAGGCAGCCAGCCCCAGCATTTT

D: -
J: TRBJ2-7
size: medium-sized
V: TRBV7-7
CDR3: CASSLRLGYEQYF
DNA: TGTGCTAGCAGCTTACGTCTGGGGTACGAGCAGTACTTC

D: -
J: TRBJ2-2
size: -
V: TRBV27
CDR3: CASSSWNTGELFF
DNA: TGTGCCAGCAGTTCCTGGAACACCGGGGAGCTGTTTTTT

D: TRBD2
J: TRBJ2-3
size: -
V: TRBV9
CDR3: CASSVRVRLAGGTDTQYF
DNA: TGTGCCAGCAGCGTCAGGGTTCGGCTAGCGGGAGGGACAGATACGCAGTATTTT

D: -
J: TRBJ1-5
size: -
V: TRBV6-1
CDR3: CASSEAVGDNQPQHF
DNA: TGTGCCAGCAGTGAAGCCGTCGGGGACAATCAGCCCCAGCATTTT

D: -
J: TRBJ2-1
size: -
V: TRBV9
CDR3: CASSVDPSHEQFF
DNA: TGTGCCAGCAGCGTAGATCCCTCCCATGAGCAGTTCTTC

D: -
J: TRBJ2-3
size: -
V: TRBV18
CDR3: CASSPRISTDTQYF
DNA: TGTGCCAGCTCACCCAGAATTAGCACAGATACGCAGTATTTT

D: -
J: TRBJ1-2
size: once
V: TRBV5-1
CDR3: CASSFLQETAGKITF
DNA: TGCGCCAGCAGCTTCCTCCAAGAGACAGCCGGGAAAATCACCTTC

D: TRBD2
J: TRBJ2-7
size: -
V: TRBV5-4
CDR3: CASSQAGRTIGYEQYF
DNA: TGTGCCAGCAGCCAAGCGGGAAGGACTATTGGCTACGAGCAGTACTTC

D: TRBD2
J: TRBJ2-1
size: -
V: TRBV10-3
CDR3: CAISERTSSIDNEQFF
DNA: TGTGCCATCAGTGAGCGGACTAGCTCGATAGACAATGAGCAGTTCTTC